The 20 T cell receptor beta chains below come from one sample, sequenced in a study of low-dose radiotherapy and immunotherapy resistance in tumors. cDNA synthesis used a TRAV/TRBV-specific primer set for both chains. TCRs underwent 20 PCR cycles of amplification with a constant-region primer and V-primer adapter. TCRdb redid the calling of the reads with MiXCR, one entry per CDR3 protein. The table includes approximately 80,000 distinct CDR3 sequences, around 17% detected once. Time point meaning: after trial treatment. Documented treatment: LDRT plus nivolumab, ipilimumab, low-dose cyclophosphamide and aspirin (RACIN trial). Sequenced here: PBMCs, sampled after low-dose radiotherapy plus immunotherapy. Receptors were obtained from a male donor with prostate cancer.

This clonotype was observed a few times. The V gene is TRBV7-6, the J gene TRBJ2-1; 7 bases fit TRBD1. With V trimmed by 2 bases and J by 4 bases, 5 bases remained unmatched. The CDR3 spans 15 residues. Germline V gives CDR1 SGHVS, CDR2 FNYEAQ. CDR3 residues: CASSLTPGQYNEQFF. The CDR3 DNA sequence: TGTGCCAGCAGCTTAACCCCGGGACAGTACAATGAGCAGTTCTTC.

This clonotype was recorded many times. The J gene is TRBJ1-5, the V gene TRBV15; tentative D call: TRBD1 (5 bases). The CDR3 contains 14 residues. The V end was cut by 0 bases, the J end by 6 bases, with 9 bases between. In germline, CDR1 is LNHNV, CDR2 YYDKDF (reference sequence). In DNA form, the CDR3 reads TGTGCCACCAGCAGAGATACAGGCACTCAGCCCCAGCATTTT. Amino acid sequence: CATSRDTGTQPQHF.

This clonotype was detected ten times or more. The chain couples TRBV4-1 to TRBJ2-1; D unclear. The CDR3 has 15 residues. Trimming pared 0 bases from V and 7 bases from J, leaving 13 bases between. CDR1 and CDR2 (germline): MGHRA, YSYEKL. The CDR3 DNA follows: TGCGCCAGCAGCCAAGATACATGGCTCGAGAATGAGCAGTTCTTC. Translated: CASSQDTWLENEQFF.

This clonotype was seen many times. The J gene is TRBJ1-1, the V gene TRBV7-8; D unresolved. Germline V CDR1 and CDR2: SGHVS, FQNEAQ. Trimming took 5 bases from V and 5 from J, leaving 12 bases between them. The CDR3 spans 13 residues. The DNA of the CDR3 is TGTGCCAGCAGCCCTCAATCCGGGACTGAAGCTTTCTTT. It encodes CASSPQSGTEAFF.

This clonotype was detected ten times or more. The V call is TRBV19, the J call TRBJ2-7, with D uncertain. Germline V gene lookup returns CDR1 LNHDA and CDR2 SQIVND (reference sequence). The V and J ends lost 0 bases and 0 bases respectively, with 12 bases between them. This CDR3 comprises 16 residues. The CDR3 protein is CASSIDSGGSSYEQYF. CDR3 in DNA: TGTGCCAGTAGTATAGATTCGGGCGGCAGCTCCTACGAGCAGTACTTC.

This clonotype was counted ten times or more. The chain is built from TRBV20-1 and TRBJ2-3, with D perhaps assigned TRBD1 or TRBD2 (6 bases each). The CDR3 runs 16 residues. Germline-derived CDR1 and CDR2 are DFQATT and SNEGSKA (reference sequence). The V gene lost 0 bases and the J gene lost 2 bases, with 15 bases spanning the gap. CDR3 loop: CSAREVAGDFTDTQYF. The CDR3 region has the DNA TGCAGTGCTAGAGAGGTAGCAGGGGACTTCACAGATACGCAGTATTTT.

This clonotype appeared once. Only one base separates this from a far larger clonotype, so it likely reflects a read error. The V call is TRBV7-9, the J call TRBJ2-1; 7 bases align to TRBD2. The CDR3 sequence is 16 residues long. After removal of 5 bases from V and 10 bases from J, the junction contained 17 bases not matched to a gene. In germline, CDR1 is SEHNR, CDR2 FQNEAQ (reference sequence). In nucleotides, the CDR3 is TGTGCCAGCAGCCCACGAATCTCGGCGGGAGACTACGAGCAGTTCTTC. Translated: CASSPRISAGDYEQFF.

This clonotype was counted ten times or more. The V and J genes are TRBV5-5 and TRBJ1-2; no clear D. This CDR3 is 14 amino acids long. Germline V gene sequence: CDR1 SGHKS, CDR2 YYEKEE (reference sequence). V was pared by 0 bases and J by 2 bases, with 8 bases between. This CDR3 reads CASSLGTSNYGYTF. The CDR3 DNA is TGTGCCAGCAGCTTGGGAACATCGAACTATGGCTACACCTTC. The variable domain in full, with the rest retrieved from reference TRBV5-5 and TRBJ1-2, is DAGVTQSPTHLIKTRGQQVTLRCSPISGHKSVSWYQQVLGQGPQFIFQYYEKEERGRGNFPDRFSARQFPNYSSELNVNALLLGDSALYLCASSLGTSNYGYTFGSGTRLTVV.

The table lists this clonotype with many counts. As DNA, the CDR3 is TGTGCCAGCAGTTACCGGGTGAACACTGAAGCTTTCTTT. It is translated as CASSYRVNTEAFF. V and J are TRBV6-5 and TRBJ1-1, with D hard to call. V was trimmed by 2 bases and J by 0 bases, leaving 4 bases between them. Germline lookup yields CDR1 MNHEY and CDR2 SVGAGI. This CDR3 contains 13 residues.

The V call is TRBV4-3, the J call TRBJ2-5; D is uncertain. Looked up from germline, CDR1 is LGHNA and CDR2 is YSLEER. The CDR3 loop spans 14 amino acids. The ends were cut back, 4 bases at V and 0 bases at J, with 9 bases in the middle. The chain's CDR3 is CASSLRGNQETQYF. The CDR3, as DNA: TGCGCCAGCAGCCTCCGCGGCAACCAAGAGACCCAGTACTTC.

About this clonotype: A far larger clone is off by one base, so a read error is likely. The gene calls are TRBV2 and TRBJ2-1; possibly TRBD1 for D (6 bases). The V end was cut by 5 bases, the J end by 9 bases, with 8 bases between. The CDR3 loop spans 11 amino acids. The germline V gene encodes CDR1 SNHLY and CDR2 FYNNEI. DNA for the CDR3: TGTGCCAGCAGTACAGGGCGTGAGCAGTTCTTC. It encodes CASSTGREQFF.

Concerning this clonotype itself: A read error is the likely source, as a far larger clone sits one nucleotide away. The rearrangement joins TRBV7-3 to TRBJ2-1; 7 positions match TRBD1. Losses at the gene ends were 3 bases for V and 13 bases for J; bases not matched to a gene: 15. The CDR3 spans 15 residues. The germline gives CDR1 SGHTA, CDR2 FQGTGA. The CDR3 coding sequence is TGTGCCAGCAGCTTTCAAGGGGGCGGGTTGGAGACCCAGTTCTTC. Its protein product is CASSFQGGGLETQFF.

This clonotype has only one observation. The V gene is TRBV28, the J gene TRBJ2-1, with 11 bases identical to TRBD2. The junction had 5 bases not matched to a gene; V was cut back by 6 bases and J by 4 bases. The CDR3 sequence is 15 residues long. CDR1 MDHEN and CDR2 SYDVKM come from the germline V gene. The CDR3 here is CASRPTSGGYNEQFF. The CDR3 bases are TGTGCCAGCAGGCCAACTAGCGGGGGTTACAATGAGCAGTTCTTC.

There are many counts of this clonotype. V is TRBV29-1 and J is TRBJ2-7; 15 nucleotides match TRBD2. Germline CDR1 reads SQVTM; CDR2 reads ANQGSEA. The V gene end was trimmed by 3 bases and the J gene end by 4 bases; junction bases not matched to a gene: 1. The CDR3 spans 14 residues. In nucleotides, the CDR3 is TGCAGCGTTGAGGGGACTAGCGGGAGGTACGAGCAGTACTTC. This translates into CSVEGTSGRYEQYF.

As regards this clonotype: The junction and the germline gene differ at one end; a read error may be behind it. The V and J genes are TRBV7-8 and TRBJ2-6; 7 nucleotides match TRBD2. This CDR3 spans 19 amino acids. CDR1 is SGHVS and CDR2 is FQNEAQ in the germline V gene. The CDR3 reads CASSPLPLAGGSGANVLIF. The CDR3 bases are TGTGCCAGCAGCCCCCTTCCCTTAGCGGGCGGCTCTGGGGCCAACGTCCTGATTTTC.

Of note for this clonotype: Only one base separates this from a far larger clonotype, so it likely reflects a read error. In DNA form, the CDR3 reads TGTGCCACCAGGCAGGCGCCCTTCCAAGAGACCCAGTACTTC. Amino acids: CATRQAPFQETQYF. This sequence joins TRBV7-2 and TRBJ2-5; D unclear. The CDR3 loop spans 14 amino acids. The V gene's germline CDR1 is SGHTA and CDR2 FQGNSA. V dropped 10 bases and J dropped 1 base, with 16 bases sitting between them.

This clonotype was detected ten times or more. The chain has TRBV7-2 and TRBJ2-7, with 9 bases lining up with TRBD2. V trimming: 5 bases; J trimming: 0 bases; junction bases outside the gene matches: 11. CDR1 and CDR2 (germline): SGHTA, FQGNSA. This CDR3 is built from 17 residues. DNA of the CDR3: TGTGCCAGCAGCCTAGGGGGCCTAGCGGGGCTCTCCTACGAGCAGTACTTC. Its protein product is CASSLGGLAGLSYEQYF.

The chain carries TRBV6-2 or TRBV6-3 and TRBJ2-5; 14 bases match TRBD2. The CDR3 consists of 16 residues. Trimming took 5 bases from V and 4 from J; bases not matched to a gene: 6. Germline CDR1 is MNHEY and CDR2 is SVGEGT. The CDR3: CASSPGTSGSPETQYF. CDR3 sequence (DNA): TGTGCCAGCAGTCCGGGGACTAGCGGGAGTCCAGAGACCCAGTACTTC.

This clonotype was detected ten times or more. V and J are TRBV20-1 and TRBJ1-2; TRBD1 is a possible D gene (5 bases). Deletions cut 1 base from V and 4 bases from J, with 7 bases between. Looked up from germline, CDR1 is DFQATT and CDR2 is SNEGSKA (reference sequence). This CDR3 spans 12 amino acids. CDR3 amino acids: CSARGDGYGYTF. For the CDR3, the DNA is TGCAGTGCTAGAGGGGACGGCTATGGCTACACCTTC.

This clonotype was counted many times. V gene TRBV5-6 combines with J gene TRBJ1-1; no reliable D call. The CDR3 sequence is 13 residues long. Germline values: CDR1 SGHDT, CDR2 YYEEEE. Trimming took off 4 bases at V and 5 bases at J, with 12 bases between the two ends. The CDR3 reads CASSRPLGTEAFF. The CDR3, as DNA: TGTGCCAGCAGCCGCCCCCTTGGGACTGAAGCTTTCTTT.